This TCR beta chain derives from a study of fetal regulatory T cell absence and autoimmunity. For the study at large: Without clinical diabetes, IPEX patients showed exocrine pancreas autoimmunity.

The protocol was immunoSEQ multiplex PCR, while the TCRdb copy is restricted to in-frame clones and leaves out a portion. In the table there are approximately 46,000 clones, about 79% of which are singletons. The V gene's germline CDR1 is LGHNA and CDR2 YSLEER. Trimming removed 5 bases from V and 4 bases from J; junction bases left unmatched: 2. The CDR3 is made up of 14 amino acids. For this clone: Its antigen remains unidentified.

Overall study findings and caveats: Antigen-driven pancreatic autoimmunity before birth in IPEX was inferred from oligoclonal enrichment. Pancreas TCRs were oligoclonally enriched versus cord blood, some clones over 95-fold. Cord blood and pancreas showed broadly similar TRB gene family usage.

The rearrangement joins TRBV4-3 to TRBJ2-3, with TRBD2 matching over 11 bases. This clonotype was sampled from a newborn boy with IPEX syndrome. Source material: cord blood. The DNA for the CDR3 is TGCGCCAGCAGCTGGGGACTAGCGGCAGATACGCAGTATTTT. As protein: CASSWGLAADTQYF.